One TCR beta chain is described in this entry. Its antigen has not been determined. Base-call qualities are not available, and no considerably larger clone is one nucleotide away. This sample includes further DNA sequences coding for the same CDR3. Healthy HIV-negative adults with no recently reported acute infections or vaccinations were included as donors. Every donor was a Caucasian adult living in Nashville, Tennessee, USA. Magnetic negative selection was used to enrich CD4+ T cells, after which naive cells were positively selected on CD45RA and the negative fraction became the memory subset. Blood was obtained by leukapheresis, after which PBMCs were separated by Ficoll-Histopaque density gradient centrifugation and cryopreserved in liquid nitrogen vapor phase. Analytical flow cytometry was used to check the purity and quantity of each magnetically sorted T cell population. Genomic DNA was isolated from each sorted fraction and quantified by UV absorbance on a Nanodrop 2000c.

These data originate in a study of shared clonotypes between healthy human individuals (dated by TCRdb to 2020 to 2022). Notes on the research overall: The cohort included three men and two women between 18 and 49 years of age. For each donor, CD4 naive and CD4 memory were each run on three plates, CD8 naive on two plates, and CD8 memory on one plate. To estimate repertoire size and how much clonotype sharing occurs between individuals, the study deeply sequenced the blood TCR repertoires of several healthy adults. To increase sequencing depth and limit assay-specific biases, TCR repertoire library preparation and sequencing were carried out by different laboratories using diverse techniques. Leukapheresis yielded between about 0.8 and 9.5 billion PBMCs per donor.

Using the deep immunoSEQ assay, TCR CDR3 regions were amplified from genomic DNA by multiplex PCR. Extracted genomic DNA from each cell subset was spread evenly across all wells of several immunoSEQ 96-well plates, with each plate serving as a replicate. For sorted subsets, approximately 0.2 ug of genomic DNA, equivalent to around 31,000 T cell genomes, went into each replicate PCR. The purified libraries were quantified using a Qubit 3.0 fluorometer, sized with a Bioanalyzer 2100, and then quantified again using the KAPA Library Quantification kit. Every immunoSEQ 96-well plate was sequenced on a dedicated single-read 150-cycle Illumina NextSeq 550 flow cell. The study's processing was this. Because only junctional sequences without quality scores were contained in the immunoSEQ output, filtering matching that applied to full-length reads could not be performed. To assign V/J genes and CDR3, sequences were annotated against IMGT germline references using PyIR, a Python wrapper for IgBLAST v1.9. Reads were filtered out if the reads had weak V/J assignments (E-value above 1e-6), no CDR3, stop codons, out-of-frame junctions, or ambiguous translated residues. V3J clonotypes were defined by identical inferred V gene, J gene, and CDR3 amino acid sequence. Percentage overlap between repertoires was computed as shared unique clonotypes divided by the size of the smaller repertoire. Three approaches were used to assess repertoire richness: RTK rarefaction, the Chao1 estimator, and Recon v2.1 estimates of unobserved clonotypes. For all TCRbeta clonotypes obtained by the gDNA method from four donors, generation probabilities were computed with OLGA. Here the immuneACCESS table is served through TCRdb, limited to in-frame sequences with V and J called. Missing clones are a known gap in these copies; in checked studies unresolved V genes cover under half, and the rest lacks a known reason. V, J and clone size are those of that table, while D and trimming were read from the DNA. The sample table records 2 million to 2.5 million clones; approximately 96% of these occur just once. Roughly 0.13% of the sample is taken by the ten largest.

The CDR3 numbers 14 residues from cysteine through phenylalanine. The entry retains the CDR3 DNA only, 42 bases that are in frame from base 1. The V end gives up 5 bases and the J end 3 bases, leaving 3 bases in the junction not matched to a gene. Based on the germline V gene, the CDR1 and CDR2 sequences are SGHTA and FQGNSA. The paper as a whole reports these results and caveats: Across a few donors, about 5.2% of naive CD4, approximately 3.6% of naive CD8, 2.3% of memory CD4, and under 0.45% of memory CD8 clonotypes were shared. Even with the large sequencing depth, rarefaction of the sorted-subset datasets indicated that sequencing was incomplete. Sampling was limited to blood, and TCR repertoires in tissue likely differ from TCR repertoires in blood. Larger estimated clonotype richness was generally found for naive subsets than for memory subsets. Compared with non-shared clonotypes, the clonotypes found in all four sorted-subset donors had higher generation probabilities. Pairwise subsampling indicated that sequencing depth was expected to affect the degree of clonotype sharing among donors. The small number of donors limited the genetic and exposure-history diversity represented.

This receptor was taken from a man younger than 35 in good health. The source material was naive CD4+ T cells sorted from blood. The cell subset or site label here, explained by the study, means: CD45RA+ positively selected. The receptor chain draws on TRBV7-2 and TRBJ2-7; 11 middle bases align to TRBD1. For the CDR3, the sequence is CASSPGTGGYEQYF. The DNA sequence follows: TGTGCCAGCAGCCCGGGGACAGGGGGCTACGAGCAGTACTTC.